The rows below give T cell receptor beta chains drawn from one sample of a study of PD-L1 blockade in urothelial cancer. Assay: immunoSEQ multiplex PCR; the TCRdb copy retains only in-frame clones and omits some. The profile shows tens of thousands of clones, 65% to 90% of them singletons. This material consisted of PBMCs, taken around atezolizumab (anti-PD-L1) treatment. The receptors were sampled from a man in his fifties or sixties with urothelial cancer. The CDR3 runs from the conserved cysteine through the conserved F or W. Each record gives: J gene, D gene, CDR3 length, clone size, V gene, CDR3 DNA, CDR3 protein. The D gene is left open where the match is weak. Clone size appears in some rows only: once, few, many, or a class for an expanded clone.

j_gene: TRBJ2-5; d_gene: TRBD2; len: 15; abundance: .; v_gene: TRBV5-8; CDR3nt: TGTGCCAGCAGCTTTCGCGGGGGGGCCGGTGAGACCCAGTACTTC; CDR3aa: CASSFRGGAGETQYF
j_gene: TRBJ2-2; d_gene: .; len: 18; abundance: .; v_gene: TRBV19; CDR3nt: TGTGCCAGTACCCCCTATCCCATATCAGCGTCCCCCACCGGGGAGCTGTTTTTT; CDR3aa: CASTPYPISASPTGELFF
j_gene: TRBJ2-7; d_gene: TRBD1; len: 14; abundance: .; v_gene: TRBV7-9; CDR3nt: TGTGCCAGCAGCCCCCGGACAGGGTTAGGCGAGCAGTACTTC; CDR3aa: CASSPRTGLGEQYF
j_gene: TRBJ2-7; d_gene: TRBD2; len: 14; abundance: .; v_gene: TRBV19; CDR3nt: TGTGCCAGTAGCCTCGGGGGGGCCCCCTACGAGCAGTACTTC; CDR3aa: CASSLGGAPYEQYF
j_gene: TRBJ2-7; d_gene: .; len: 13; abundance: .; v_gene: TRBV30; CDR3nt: TGTGCCTGGAGTGTACGGCAGGGCGCCGAGCAGTACTTC; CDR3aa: CAWSVRQGAEQYF
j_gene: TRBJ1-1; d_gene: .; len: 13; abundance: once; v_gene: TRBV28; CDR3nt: TGTGCCAGCAGTTTAATCGGAACAGGTGAAGCTTTCTTT; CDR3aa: CASSLIGTGEAFF
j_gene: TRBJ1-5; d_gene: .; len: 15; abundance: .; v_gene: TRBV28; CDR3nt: TGTGCCAGCAGTTCGCGGGGATGGGGCAATCAGCCCCAGCATTTT; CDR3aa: CASSSRGWGNQPQHF
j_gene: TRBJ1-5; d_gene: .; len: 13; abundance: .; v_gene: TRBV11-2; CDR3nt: TGTGCCAGCAGCTTAACTCTCAATCAGCCCCAGCATTTT; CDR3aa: CASSLTLNQPQHF
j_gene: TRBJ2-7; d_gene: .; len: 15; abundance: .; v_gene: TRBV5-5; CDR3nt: TGTGCCAGCAGCCTCGTCGCGGAGATTTTCTACGAGCAGTACTTC; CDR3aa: CASSLVAEIFYEQYF
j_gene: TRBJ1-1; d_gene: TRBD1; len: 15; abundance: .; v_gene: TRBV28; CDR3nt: TGTGCCAGCAGTGCCCCCGGGACAGGGAACACTGAAGCTTTCTTT; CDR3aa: CASSAPGTGNTEAFF
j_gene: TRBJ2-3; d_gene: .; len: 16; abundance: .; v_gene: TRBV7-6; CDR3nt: TGTGCCAGCAGCATCCAGGGGAACCCTAGCACAGATACGCAGTATTTT; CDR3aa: CASSIQGNPSTDTQYF
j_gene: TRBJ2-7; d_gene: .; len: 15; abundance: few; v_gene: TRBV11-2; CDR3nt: TGTGCCAGCAGCTATTTATACAGGGCTCGGTACGAGCAGTACTTC; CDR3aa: CASSYLYRARYEQYF
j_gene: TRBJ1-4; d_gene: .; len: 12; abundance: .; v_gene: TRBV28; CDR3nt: TGTGCCAGCTGCCGTTCCCCGGGAAAACTGTTTTTT; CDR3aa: CASCRSPGKLFF
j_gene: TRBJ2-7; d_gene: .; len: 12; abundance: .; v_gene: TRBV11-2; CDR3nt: TGTGCCAGCAGCTCCCCAGGGTACGAGCAGTACTTC; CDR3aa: CASSSPGYEQYF
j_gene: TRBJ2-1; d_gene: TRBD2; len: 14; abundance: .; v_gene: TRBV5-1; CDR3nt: TGCGCCAGCACCCGGGGGGGAGCAGACAATGAGCAGTTCTTC; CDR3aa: CASTRGGADNEQFF
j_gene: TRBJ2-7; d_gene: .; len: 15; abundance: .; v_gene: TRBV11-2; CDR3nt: TGTGCCAGCAGCTTAGGTGCAGCGGACGGCTACGAGCAGTACTTC; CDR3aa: CASSLGAADGYEQYF
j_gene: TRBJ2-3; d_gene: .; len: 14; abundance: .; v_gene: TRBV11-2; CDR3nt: TGTGCCAGCAGCCCCGAGTTAGGCACAGATACGCAGTATTTT; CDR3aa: CASSPELGTDTQYF
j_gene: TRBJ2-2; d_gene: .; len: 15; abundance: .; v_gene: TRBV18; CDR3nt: TGTGCCAGCTCCCAAATGACAGAGACCACCGGGGAGCTGTTTTTT; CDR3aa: CASSQMTETTGELFF
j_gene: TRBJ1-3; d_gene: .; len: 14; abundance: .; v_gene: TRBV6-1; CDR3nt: TGTGCCACCGCCCGATCGGGATCTGGAAACACCATATATTTT; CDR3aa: CATARSGSGNTIYF
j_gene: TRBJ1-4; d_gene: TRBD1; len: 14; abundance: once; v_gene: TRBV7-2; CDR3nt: TGTGCCAGCAGCTTAAAGGGGGCGAATGAAAAACTGTTTTTT; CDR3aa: CASSLKGANEKLFF
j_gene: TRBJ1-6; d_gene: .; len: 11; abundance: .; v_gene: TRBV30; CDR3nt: TGTGCCTGGAGTGCGGATTCACCCCTCCACTTT; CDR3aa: CAWSADSPLHF
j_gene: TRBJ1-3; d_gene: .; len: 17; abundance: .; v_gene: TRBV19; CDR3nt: TGTGCCAGTAGTCCCGGGACTGCTGTCTTCTCTGGAAACACCATATATTTT; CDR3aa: CASSPGTAVFSGNTIYF
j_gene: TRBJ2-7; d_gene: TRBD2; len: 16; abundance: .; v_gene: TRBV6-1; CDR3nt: TGTGCCAGCAGTGAAGCCCCTAGCGGGGGGGTGTACGAGCAGTACTTC; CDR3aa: CASSEAPSGGVYEQYF
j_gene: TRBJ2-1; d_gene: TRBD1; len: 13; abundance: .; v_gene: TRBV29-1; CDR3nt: TGCAGCGTTGGCCGGGACAGCTACAATGAGCAGTTCTTC; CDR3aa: CSVGRDSYNEQFF
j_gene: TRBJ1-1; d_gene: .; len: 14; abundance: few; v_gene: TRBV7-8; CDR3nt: TGTGCCAGCAGCTTAGACGGTCAATCGTGGGAAGCTTTCTTT; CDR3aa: CASSLDGQSWEAFF
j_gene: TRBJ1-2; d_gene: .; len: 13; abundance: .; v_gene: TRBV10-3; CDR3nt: TGTGCCATCAATTCGGTTTTAACCGGTGGCTACACCTTC; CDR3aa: CAINSVLTGGYTF
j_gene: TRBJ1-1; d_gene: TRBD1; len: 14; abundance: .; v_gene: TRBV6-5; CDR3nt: TGTGCCAGCAGTTACAGGGGACAGGGCACTGAAGCTTTCTTT; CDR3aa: CASSYRGQGTEAFF
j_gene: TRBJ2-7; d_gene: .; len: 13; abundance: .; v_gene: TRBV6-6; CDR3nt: TGTGCCAGCAGTTACGCCCAGACCTACGAGCAGTACTTC; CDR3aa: CASSYAQTYEQYF
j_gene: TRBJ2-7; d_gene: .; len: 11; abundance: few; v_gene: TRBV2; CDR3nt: TGTGCCAGCAGTTCTCAGGGGGAGCAGTACTTC; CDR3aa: CASSSQGEQYF
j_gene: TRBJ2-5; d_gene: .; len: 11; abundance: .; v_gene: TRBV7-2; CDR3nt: TGTGCCAGCAGGATCGGGGAGACCCAGTACTTC; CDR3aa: CASRIGETQYF
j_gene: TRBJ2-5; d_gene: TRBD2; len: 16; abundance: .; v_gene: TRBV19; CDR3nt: TGTGCCAGTAGTGAGGGTAGCGGGGGGCCCGGGGAGACCCAGTACTTC; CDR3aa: CASSEGSGGPGETQYF
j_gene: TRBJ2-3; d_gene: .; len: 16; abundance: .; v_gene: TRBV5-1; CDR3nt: TGCGCCAGCAGCTTGGAACCCGATACAGAAACAGATACGCAGTATTTT; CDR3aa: CASSLEPDTETDTQYF
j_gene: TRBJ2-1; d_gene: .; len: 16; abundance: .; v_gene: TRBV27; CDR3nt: TGTGCCAGCAGTCCGCGGACTTTTAGCTCCTACAATGAGCAGTTCTTC; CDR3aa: CASSPRTFSSYNEQFF
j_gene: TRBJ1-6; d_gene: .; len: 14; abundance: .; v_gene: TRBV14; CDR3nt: TGTGCCAGCAGCGTAGGGGGAATGAATTCACCCCTCCACTTT; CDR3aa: CASSVGGMNSPLHF
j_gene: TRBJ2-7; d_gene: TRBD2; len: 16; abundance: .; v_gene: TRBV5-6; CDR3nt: TGTGCCAGCAGCTTATCCGGGGGGGCGGACACCTACGAGCAGTACTTC; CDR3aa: CASSLSGGADTYEQYF
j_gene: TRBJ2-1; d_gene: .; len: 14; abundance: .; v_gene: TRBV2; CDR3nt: TGTGCCAGCACCGGGACAATAGGTAGTGTTGAGCAGTTCTTC; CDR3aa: CASTGTIGSVEQFF
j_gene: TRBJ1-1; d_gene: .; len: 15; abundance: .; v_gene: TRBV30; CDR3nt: TGTGCCTGGAGTGTGTGGGGGCGAGGGAACACTGAAGCTTTCTTT; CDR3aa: CAWSVWGRGNTEAFF
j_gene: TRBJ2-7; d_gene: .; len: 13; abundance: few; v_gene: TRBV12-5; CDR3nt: TGTGCTAGTCTAGGGACACCAGCCTACGAGCAGTACTTC; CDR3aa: CASLGTPAYEQYF
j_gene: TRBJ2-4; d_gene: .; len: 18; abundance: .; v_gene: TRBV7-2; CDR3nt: TGTGCCAGCGCCCTCCACGTGAAGGGGAACGTAGCCAAAAACATTCAGTACTTC; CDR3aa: CASALHVKGNVAKNIQYF
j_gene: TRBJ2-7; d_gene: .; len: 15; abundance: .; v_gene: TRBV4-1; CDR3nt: TGCGCCAGCAGCATTGGGCGGGGTAGCGCCTACGAGCAGTACTTC; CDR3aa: CASSIGRGSAYEQYF
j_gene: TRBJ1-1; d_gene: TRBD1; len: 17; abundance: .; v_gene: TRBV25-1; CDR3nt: TGTGCCAGCAGTCCCCCTCGGACAGGGTACGTGGGCACTGAAGCTTTCTTT; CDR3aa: CASSPPRTGYVGTEAFF
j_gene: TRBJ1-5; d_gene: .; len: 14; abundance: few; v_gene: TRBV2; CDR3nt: TGTGCCAGCAGCCAGTGGACTGGAGGCCAGCCCCAGCATTTT; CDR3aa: CASSQWTGGQPQHF
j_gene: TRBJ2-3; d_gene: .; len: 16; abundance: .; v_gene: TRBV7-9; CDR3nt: TGTGCCAGCAGCCCTCCATTCAGGGAGGGCACAGATACGCAGTATTTT; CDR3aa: CASSPPFREGTDTQYF
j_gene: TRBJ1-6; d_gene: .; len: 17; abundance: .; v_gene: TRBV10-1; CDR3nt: TGCGCCAGCAGTGAGTCCTCGCCCCAGGGTAATAATTCACCCCTCCACTTT; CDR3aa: CASSESSPQGNNSPLHF
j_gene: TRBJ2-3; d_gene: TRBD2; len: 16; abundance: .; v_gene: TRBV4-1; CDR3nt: TGCGCCAGCAGCCAAGGGACTAGCGGGGGAGCAGGCACGCAGTATTTT; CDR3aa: CASSQGTSGGAGTQYF
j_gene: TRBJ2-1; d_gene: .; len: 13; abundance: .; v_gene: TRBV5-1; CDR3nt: TGCGCCAGCAGCCAGCCCAGGGTGGGTGAGCAGTTCTTC; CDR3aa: CASSQPRVGEQFF